Listed below are T cell receptor beta chains from one sample, sequenced in a study of cytomegalovirus exposure and HLA in healthy donors. Some clones are missing from TCRdb's copy, which holds only in-frame ones; the method was immunoSEQ multiplex PCR. The sample records fewer than 250,000 clones, more than 70% being singletons. Sequencing was done on a sample of PBMCs. The receptors come from a man aged 25-40 years in good health and CMV-seropositive. The CDR3 runs from the conserved cysteine through the conserved F or W. The D gene is left open where the match is weak. Size values are once, few and many counts, or a class for expanded clones, and some rows have none.

TRBJ2-1,TRBV7-3,-,-,TGTGCCAGCAGCTTCGGCAATGAGCAGTTCTTC,CASSFGNEQFF
TRBJ1-2,TRBV28,-,-,TGTGCCAGCCGGACAGTTAACTATGGCTACACCTTC,CASRTVNYGYTF
TRBJ1-1,TRBV7-9,-,-,TGTGCCACCCGAAAGGAGATGAACACTGAAGCTTTCTTT,CATRKEMNTEAFF
TRBJ1-1,TRBV6-5,once,-,TGTGCCAGCACCCAGCCGGGGCCCAGGGGCCTTCAAGCTTTCTTT,CASTQPGPRGLQAFF
TRBJ2-1,TRBV2,-,TRBD1,TGTGCCAGCAGTCCCACAGGGGGCGGGTACAATGAGCAGTTCTTC,CASSPTGGGYNEQFF
TRBJ1-4,TRBV4-3,once,-,TGCGCCAGCAGCCAAGATCAAAGGACGGGAAGTAATGAAAAACTGTTTTTT,CASSQDQRTGSNEKLFF
TRBJ1-1,TRBV5-1,-,TRBD1,TGCGCCAGCAGCCTGACAGGGGGCCTTGGGACTGAAGCTTTCTTT,CASSLTGGLGTEAFF
TRBJ2-7,TRBV5-1,-,-,TGCGCCAGCAGTTCCAGCGAGAGCTCCTACGAGCAGTACTTC,CASSSSESSYEQYF
TRBJ2-7,TRBV18,-,TRBD1,TGTGCCAGCTCACCCGGGGGGACAGGGGGCAACGAGCAGTACTTC,CASSPGGTGGNEQYF
TRBJ1-2,TRBV7-2,-,-,TGTGCCAGCAGCTTAAGGGAGGATTTCTATGGCTACACCTTC,CASSLREDFYGYTF
TRBJ2-7,TRBV21-1,-,-,TGTGCCAGCAGCGAAACAGGGACGTCCGACGGCTACGAGCAGTACTTC,CASSETGTSDGYEQYF
TRBJ2-3,TRBV5-1,-,-,TGCGCCAGCAGCCCGCGCTTGGGCGATCCAGATACGCAGTATTTT,CASSPRLGDPDTQYF
TRBJ2-7,TRBV28,-,TRBD1,TGTGCCAGCAGTTCCGGACAGGGCGGTGAGCAGTACTTC,CASSSGQGGEQYF
TRBJ1-1,TRBV5-6,-,-,TGTGCCAGCAGCAGGGGGGGCGGGGGTGCAACGCGCGCTTTCTTT,CASSRGGGGATRAFF
TRBJ2-1,TRBV27,-,TRBD2,TGTGCCAGCAGCCCGTTGCTAGCGGGTAACAATGAGCAGTTCTTC,CASSPLLAGNNEQFF
TRBJ1-2,TRBV19,once,-,TGTGCCAGTAGTAGGCCGGGTTGGAACTATGGCTACACCTTC,CASSRPGWNYGYTF
TRBJ1-5,TRBV6-5,-,-,TGTGCCAGCAGTCCGAGGATCGAGCAGCCCCAGCATTTT,CASSPRIEQPQHF
TRBJ2-5,TRBV6-1,-,TRBD2,TGTGCCAGCAGTGAATGGACTAGCGGGGGTGAAGAGACCCAGTACTTC,CASSEWTSGGEETQYF
TRBJ2-3,TRBV5-4,-,TRBD2,TGTGCCAGCACCAACCCGGGACTAGCGATCACAGATACGCAGTATTTT,CASTNPGLAITDTQYF
TRBJ2-5,TRBV7-6,-,-,TGTGCCAGCAGCACGCGAGCGGAGACCCAGTACTTC,CASSTRAETQYF
TRBJ2-7,TRBV7-3,-,TRBD2,TGTGCCAGCAGCTTAGAGGGGCGGGAGGAGCAGTACTTC,CASSLEGREEQYF
TRBJ1-1,TRBV6-6,few,-,TGTGCCAGCACCCGACAGGACCTGAACACTGAAGCTTTCTTT,CASTRQDLNTEAFF
TRBJ2-5,TRBV28,-,TRBD1,TGTGCCAGCAGTTCTAGACAGGGAACTATCCTACAAGAGACCCAGTACTTC,CASSSRQGTILQETQYF
TRBJ2-7,TRBV18,-,-,TGTGCCAGCTCACCATCGAGACAGAACTACGAGCAGTACTTC,CASSPSRQNYEQYF